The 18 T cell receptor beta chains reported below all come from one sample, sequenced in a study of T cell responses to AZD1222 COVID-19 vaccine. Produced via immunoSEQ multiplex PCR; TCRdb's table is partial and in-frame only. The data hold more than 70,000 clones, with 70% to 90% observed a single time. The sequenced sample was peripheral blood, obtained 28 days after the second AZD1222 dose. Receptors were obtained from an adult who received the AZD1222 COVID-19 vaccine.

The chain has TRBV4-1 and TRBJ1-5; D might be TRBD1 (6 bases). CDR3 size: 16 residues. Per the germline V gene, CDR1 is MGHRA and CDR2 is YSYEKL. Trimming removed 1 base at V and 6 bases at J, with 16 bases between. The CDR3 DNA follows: TGCGCCAGCAGCCAAGTTGGGGGCCCTAAAGGTCAGCCCCAGCATTTT. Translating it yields CASSQVGGPKGQPQHF.

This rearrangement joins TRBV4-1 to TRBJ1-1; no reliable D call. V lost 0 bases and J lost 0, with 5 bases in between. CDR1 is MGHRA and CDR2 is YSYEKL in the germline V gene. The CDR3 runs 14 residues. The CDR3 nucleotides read TGCGCCAGCAGCCAAGATCCTGTGAACACTGAAGCTTTCTTT. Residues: CASSQDPVNTEAFF.

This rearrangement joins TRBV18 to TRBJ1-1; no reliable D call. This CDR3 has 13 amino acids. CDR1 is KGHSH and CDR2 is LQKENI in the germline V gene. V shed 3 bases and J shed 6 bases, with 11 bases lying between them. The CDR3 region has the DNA TGTGCCAGCTCACCTCTGGGAAGCGCTGAAGCTTTCTTT. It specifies CASSPLGSAEAFF.

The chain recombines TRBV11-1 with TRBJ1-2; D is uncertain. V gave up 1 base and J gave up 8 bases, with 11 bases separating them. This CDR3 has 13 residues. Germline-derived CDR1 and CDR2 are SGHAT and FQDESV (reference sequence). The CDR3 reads CASSLGNTGGYTF. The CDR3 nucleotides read TGTGCCAGCAGCTTAGGAAACACGGGCGGCTACACCTTC. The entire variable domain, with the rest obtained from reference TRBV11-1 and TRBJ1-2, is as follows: EAEVAQSPRYKITEKSQAVAFWCDPISGHATLYWYRQILGQGPELLVQFQDESVVDDSQLPKDRFSAERLKGVDSTLKIQPAELGDSAMYLCASSLGNTGGYTFGSGTRLTVV.

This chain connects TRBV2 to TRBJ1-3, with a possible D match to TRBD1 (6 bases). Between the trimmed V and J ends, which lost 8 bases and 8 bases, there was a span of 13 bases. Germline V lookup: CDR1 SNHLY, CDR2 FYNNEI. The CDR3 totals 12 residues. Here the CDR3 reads CASRGGQDTIYF. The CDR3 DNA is TGTGCCAGCCGAGGGGGGCAAGACACCATATATTTT.

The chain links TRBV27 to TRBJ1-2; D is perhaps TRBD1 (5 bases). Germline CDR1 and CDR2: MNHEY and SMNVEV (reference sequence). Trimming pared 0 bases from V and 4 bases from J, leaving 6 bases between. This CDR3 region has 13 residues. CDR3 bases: TGTGCCAGCAGTTTATCGGGACTCTATGGCTACACCTTC. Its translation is CASSLSGLYGYTF.

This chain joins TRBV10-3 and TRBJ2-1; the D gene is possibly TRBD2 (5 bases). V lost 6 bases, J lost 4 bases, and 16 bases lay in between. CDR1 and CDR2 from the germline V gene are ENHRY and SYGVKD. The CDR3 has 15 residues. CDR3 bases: TGTGCCATCAGCCGAGCGGTTCCACCATACAATGAGCAGTTCTTC. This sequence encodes CAISRAVPPYNEQFF.

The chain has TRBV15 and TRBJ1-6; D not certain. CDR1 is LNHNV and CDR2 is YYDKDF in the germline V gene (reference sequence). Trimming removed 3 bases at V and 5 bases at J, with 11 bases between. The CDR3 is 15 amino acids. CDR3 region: CATSSGQLDNSPLHF. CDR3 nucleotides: TGTGCCACCAGCAGCGGTCAGCTTGATAATTCACCCCTCCACTTT.

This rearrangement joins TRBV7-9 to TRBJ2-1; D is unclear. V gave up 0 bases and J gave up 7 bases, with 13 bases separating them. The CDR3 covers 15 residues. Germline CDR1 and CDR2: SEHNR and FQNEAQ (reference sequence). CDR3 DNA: TGTGCCAGCAGCTTAGCGGCTAACGAGAGGAATGAGCAGTTCTTC. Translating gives CASSLAANERNEQFF.

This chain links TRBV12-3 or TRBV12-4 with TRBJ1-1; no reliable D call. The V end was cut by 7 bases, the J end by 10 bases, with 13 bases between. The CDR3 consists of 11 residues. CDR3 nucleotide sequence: TGTGCCAGCACCCTAAGCGGTGTAGCTTTCTTT. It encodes CASTLSGVAFF.

CDR3 sequence: CASSVLGSPGELFF. The CDR3 DNA reads as TGTGCCAGCAGCGTACTGGGTAGCCCCGGGGAGCTGTTTTTT. The chain carries TRBV9 and TRBJ2-2; D uncertain. Germline assignment: CDR1 SGDLS and CDR2 YYNGEE. The CDR3 spans 14 residues. V lost 1 base and J lost 6, with 10 bases in between.

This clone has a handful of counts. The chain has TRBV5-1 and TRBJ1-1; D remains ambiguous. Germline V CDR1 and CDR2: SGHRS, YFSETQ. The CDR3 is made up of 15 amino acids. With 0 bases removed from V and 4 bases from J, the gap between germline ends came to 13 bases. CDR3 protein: CASSLDFKRATEAFF. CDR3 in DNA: TGCGCCAGCAGCTTGGACTTTAAGAGGGCCACTGAAGCTTTCTTT.

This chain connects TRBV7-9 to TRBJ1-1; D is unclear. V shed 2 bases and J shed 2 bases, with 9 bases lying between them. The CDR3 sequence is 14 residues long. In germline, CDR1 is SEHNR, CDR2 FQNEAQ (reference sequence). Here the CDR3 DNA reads TGTGCCAGCAGCTTATGGCTCGAAAACACTGAAGCTTTCTTT. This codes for CASSLWLENTEAFF.

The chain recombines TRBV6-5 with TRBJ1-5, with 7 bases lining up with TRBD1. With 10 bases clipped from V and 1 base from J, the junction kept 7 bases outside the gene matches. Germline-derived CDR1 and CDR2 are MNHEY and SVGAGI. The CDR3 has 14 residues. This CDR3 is CATNTGASNQPQHF. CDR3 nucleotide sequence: TGTGCCACGAACACAGGGGCGAGCAATCAGCCCCAGCATTTT.

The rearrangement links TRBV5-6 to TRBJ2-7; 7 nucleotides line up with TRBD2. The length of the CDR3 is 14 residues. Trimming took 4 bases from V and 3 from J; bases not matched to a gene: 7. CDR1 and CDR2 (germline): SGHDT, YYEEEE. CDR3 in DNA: TGTGCCAGCAGCGCGGGGGTCGGGGGCTACGAGCAGTACTTC. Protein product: CASSAGVGGYEQYF.

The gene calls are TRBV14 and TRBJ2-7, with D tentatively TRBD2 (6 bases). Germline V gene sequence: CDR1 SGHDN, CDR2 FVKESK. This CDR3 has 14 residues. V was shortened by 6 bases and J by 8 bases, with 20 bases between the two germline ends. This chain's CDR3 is CASSTSYSGLKQYF. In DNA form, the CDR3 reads TGTGCCAGCAGTACGAGCTATAGCGGATTGAAGCAGTACTTC.

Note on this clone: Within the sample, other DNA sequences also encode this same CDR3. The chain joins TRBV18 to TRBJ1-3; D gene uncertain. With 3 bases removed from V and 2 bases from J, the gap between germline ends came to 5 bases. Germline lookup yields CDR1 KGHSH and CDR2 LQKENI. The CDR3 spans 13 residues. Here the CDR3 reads CASSPEAGNTIYF. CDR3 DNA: TGTGCCAGCTCACCGGAGGCTGGAAACACCATATATTTT.

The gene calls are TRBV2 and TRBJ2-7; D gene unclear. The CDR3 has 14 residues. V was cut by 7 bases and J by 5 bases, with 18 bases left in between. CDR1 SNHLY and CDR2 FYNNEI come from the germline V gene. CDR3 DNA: TGTGCCAGCACCCCCCACGAGATAGGGAACGAGCAGTACTTC. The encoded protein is CASTPHEIGNEQYF.